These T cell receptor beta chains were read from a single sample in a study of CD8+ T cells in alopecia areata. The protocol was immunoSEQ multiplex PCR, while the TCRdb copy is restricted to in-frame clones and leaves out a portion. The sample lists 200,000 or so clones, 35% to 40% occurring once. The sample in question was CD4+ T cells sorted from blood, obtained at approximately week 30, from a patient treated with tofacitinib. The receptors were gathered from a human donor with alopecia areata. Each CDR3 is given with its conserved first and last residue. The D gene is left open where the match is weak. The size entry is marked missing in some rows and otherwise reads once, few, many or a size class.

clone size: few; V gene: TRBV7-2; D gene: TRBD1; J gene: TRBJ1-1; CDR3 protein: CASSSGGFTEAFF; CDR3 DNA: TGTGCCAGCAGCTCAGGGGGTTTCACTGAAGCTTTCTTT
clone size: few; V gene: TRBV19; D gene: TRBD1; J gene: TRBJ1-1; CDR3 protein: CASSPTGEANTEAFF; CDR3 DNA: TGTGCCAGTAGCCCGACAGGGGAGGCGAACACTGAAGCTTTCTTT
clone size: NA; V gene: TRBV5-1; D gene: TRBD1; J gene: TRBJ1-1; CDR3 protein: CASSLRRLGQRAEAFF; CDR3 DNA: TGCGCCAGCAGCTTGAGAAGGTTGGGACAGCGTGCTGAAGCTTTCTTT
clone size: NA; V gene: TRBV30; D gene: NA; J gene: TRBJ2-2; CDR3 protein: CACLVGLGTGELFF; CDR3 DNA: TGTGCCTGTCTGGTGGGGCTCGGCACCGGGGAGCTGTTTTTT
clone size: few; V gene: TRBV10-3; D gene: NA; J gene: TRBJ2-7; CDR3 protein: CAIMTGDSYEQYF; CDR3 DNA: TGTGCCATCATGACTGGGGACTCCTACGAGCAGTACTTC
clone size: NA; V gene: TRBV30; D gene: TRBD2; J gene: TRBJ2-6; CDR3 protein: CAWSSPGLRDGANVLTF; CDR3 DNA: TGTGCCTGGAGTTCACCGGGACTACGAGATGGGGCCAACGTCCTGACTTTC
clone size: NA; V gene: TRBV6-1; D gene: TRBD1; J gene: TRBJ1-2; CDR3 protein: CASRPTGPYGYTF; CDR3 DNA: TGTGCCAGCAGACCGACAGGGCCCTATGGCTACACCTTC
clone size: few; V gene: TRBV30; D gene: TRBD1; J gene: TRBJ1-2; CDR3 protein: CAWNRGRKYGYTF; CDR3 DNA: TGTGCCTGGAACAGGGGGCGCAAGTATGGCTACACCTTC
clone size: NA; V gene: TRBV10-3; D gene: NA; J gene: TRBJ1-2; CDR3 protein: CAISESPGSNYGYTF; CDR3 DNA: TGTGCCATCAGTGAGTCGCCTGGGTCTAACTATGGCTACACCTTC
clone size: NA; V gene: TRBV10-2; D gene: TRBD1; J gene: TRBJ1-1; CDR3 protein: CASRVRGGNTEAFF; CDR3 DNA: TGCGCCAGCAGGGTCAGGGGGGGGAACACTGAAGCTTTCTTT
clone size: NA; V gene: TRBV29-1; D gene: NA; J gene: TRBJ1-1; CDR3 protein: CSVEGRMNTEAFF; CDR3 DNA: TGCAGCGTTGAAGGACGGATGAACACTGAAGCTTTCTTT
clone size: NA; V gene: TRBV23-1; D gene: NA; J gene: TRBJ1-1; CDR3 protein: CASSQPTLDNEAFF; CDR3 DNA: TGCGCCAGCAGTCAGCCGACCCTGGATAATGAAGCTTTCTTT
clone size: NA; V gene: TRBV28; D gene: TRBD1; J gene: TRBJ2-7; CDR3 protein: CASGQGATYEQYF; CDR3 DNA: TGTGCCAGCGGACAGGGGGCTACCTACGAGCAGTACTTC
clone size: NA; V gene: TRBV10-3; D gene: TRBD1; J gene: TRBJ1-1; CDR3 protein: CAISESTGFGAEAFF; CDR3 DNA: TGTGCCATCAGTGAGTCGACAGGGTTTGGCGCTGAAGCTTTCTTT
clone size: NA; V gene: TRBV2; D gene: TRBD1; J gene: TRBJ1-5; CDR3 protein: CASSRQGGNQPQHF; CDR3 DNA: TGTGCCAGCAGTCGACAGGGCGGCAATCAGCCCCAGCATTTT
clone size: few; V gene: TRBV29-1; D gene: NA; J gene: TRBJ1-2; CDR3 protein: CSARDIPTYGYTF; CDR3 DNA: TGCAGCGCCCGGGACATCCCGACTTATGGCTACACCTTC
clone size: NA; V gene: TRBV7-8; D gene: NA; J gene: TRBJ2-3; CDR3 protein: CASSLNGQRATDTQYF; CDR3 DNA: TGTGCCAGCAGCTTAAATGGACAGCGGGCCACAGATACGCAGTATTTT
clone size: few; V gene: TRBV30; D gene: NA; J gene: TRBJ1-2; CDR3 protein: CAWSVQLTNYGYTF; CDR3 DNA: TGTGCCTGGAGTGTCCAGCTCACTAACTATGGCTACACCTTC
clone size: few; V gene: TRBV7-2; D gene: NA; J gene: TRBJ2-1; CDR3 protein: CASSSLSVGGEQFF; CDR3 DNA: TGTGCCAGCAGCTCCCTTAGCGTCGGCGGAGAGCAGTTCTTC
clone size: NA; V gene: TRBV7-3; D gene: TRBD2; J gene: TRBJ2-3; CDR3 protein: CASSPLVTSGPPDTQYF; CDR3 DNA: TGTGCCAGCAGCCCGTTAGTCACTAGCGGGCCCCCAGATACGCAGTATTTT
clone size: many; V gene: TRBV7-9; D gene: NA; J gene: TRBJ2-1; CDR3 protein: CASSLRLPGDEQFF; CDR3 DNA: TGTGCCAGCAGCTTAAGGCTCCCAGGGGATGAGCAGTTCTTC
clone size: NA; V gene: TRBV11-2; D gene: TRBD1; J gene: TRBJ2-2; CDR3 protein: CASSLRQGAIGELFF; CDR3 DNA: TGTGCCAGCAGCTTACGGCAGGGGGCGATCGGGGAGCTGTTTTTT
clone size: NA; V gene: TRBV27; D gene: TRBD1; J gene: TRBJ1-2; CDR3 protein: CATWTGNSYGYTF; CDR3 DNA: TGTGCCACCTGGACAGGGAACAGCTATGGCTACACCTTC
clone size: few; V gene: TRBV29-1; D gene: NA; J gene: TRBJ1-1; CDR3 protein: CSYHGQITEAFF; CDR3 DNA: TGCAGCTACCACGGACAGATCACTGAAGCTTTCTTT
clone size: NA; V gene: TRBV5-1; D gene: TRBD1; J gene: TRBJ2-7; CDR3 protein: CASSLTFDRDSYEQYF; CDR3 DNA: TGCGCCAGCAGCTTAACATTCGACAGGGACTCCTACGAGCAGTACTTC
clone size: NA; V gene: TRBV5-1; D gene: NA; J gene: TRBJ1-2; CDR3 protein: CASSLVGSNYGYTF; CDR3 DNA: TGCGCCAGCAGCTTGGTGGGCAGCAACTATGGCTACACCTTC